This record concerns one T cell receptor beta chain sequence. These data are taken from a study of blood T cell repertoires in COVID-19. Study at large: Spain, Italy and the United States supplied samples that represented acute and convalescent COVID-19. T cells, B-cell-depleted T cells, or PBMCs provided the cDNA or gDNA that served as material.

The Seattle site enrolled patients during active infection and followed them longitudinally. In the authors' workflow: Estimation of nucleated cell counts was performed using reference gene primer amplification. The repertoire was sequenced with immunoSEQ multiplex PCR; TCRdb's copy has only in-frame clones and lacks some. That table gives V, J and clone size, and the DNA gave D and trimming. Found here are over 200,000 clones, 75% to 85% of them singletons; the top ten hold 1.3%. This clonotype was obtained from a woman in her thirties with COVID-19, enrolled during active disease. Material for sequencing was peripheral blood.

The DNA for the CDR3 is TGTGCCAGCGGAATAGCGGGCGGGGAGCTGTTTTTT. Its protein product is CASGIAGGELFF. This sequence joins TRBV3-1 (or the pseudogene TRBV3-2) and TRBJ2-2; TRBD2 aligns across 7 bases. The CDR3 is made up of 12 amino acids. V was pared by 8 bases and J by 7 bases, with 4 bases of the junction left unmatched. Germline assignment: CDR1 LGHDT and CDR2 YNNKEL (reference sequence).